This T cell receptor beta chain was sequenced for a study of vaccination effects on CD4 cells after COVID-19. Study in general: Peptides at about 10 ug/ml and IL-2 at 10 IU/ml were added to fewer than 2.5 million PBMC per well. Study findings and constraints: Early post-infection timepoints were missing from the study, which also had few convalescent patients. At late timepoints after vaccination, vaccine- and infection-induced clones shrank markedly.

Assay used: immunoSEQ multiplex PCR; TCRdb lists only in-frame clones, some missing. Of 70,000 to 85,000 clones in the sample, about 74% were seen once. Germline CDR1 and CDR2: LNHNV and YYDKDF (reference sequence). Trimming cost V 1 base and J 0 bases, with 10 bases left between them. The CDR3 runs 16 residues. Upon completion of 10 to 11 days in culture, CD4+ T cells were isolated. A half-volume exchange with IL-2 medium occurred on days 3 and 7. To note about this clone: Antigen: not known.

The V gene is TRBV15, the J gene TRBJ1-5, with D possibly TRBD1 on 6 matching bases. This specimen was CD4+ T cells from PBMCs cultured without peptide, taken before COVID-19 vaccination. The receptor was isolated from a human donor who received a COVID-19 vaccine. The CDR3 DNA reads as TGTGCCACCAGCAGAGCGGGGGGCGATAGCAATCAGCCCCAGCATTTT. Its protein product is CATSRAGGDSNQPQHF.